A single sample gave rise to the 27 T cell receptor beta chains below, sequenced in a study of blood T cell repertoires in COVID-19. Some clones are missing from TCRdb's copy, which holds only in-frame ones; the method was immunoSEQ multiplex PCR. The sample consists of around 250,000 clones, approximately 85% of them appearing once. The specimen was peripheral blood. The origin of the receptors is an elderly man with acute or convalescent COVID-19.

CDR3 sequence: CATSDPIRDRGSQETQYF. The CDR3 nucleotides are TGTGCCACCAGTGATCCCATCCGGGACAGGGGGAGTCAAGAGACCCAGTACTTC. J is TRBJ2-5 and V is TRBV24-1, with 11 bases identical to TRBD1. This CDR3 comprises 18 residues. Looked up from germline, CDR1 is KGHDR and CDR2 is SFDVKD. V dropped 3 bases and J dropped 2; count of bases not matched to a gene: 10.

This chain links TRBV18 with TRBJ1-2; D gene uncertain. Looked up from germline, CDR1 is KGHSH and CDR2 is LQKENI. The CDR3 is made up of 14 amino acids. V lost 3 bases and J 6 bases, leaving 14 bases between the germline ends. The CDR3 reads CASSPTGVGDGYTF. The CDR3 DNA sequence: TGTGCCAGCTCACCGACCGGGGTTGGGGATGGCTACACCTTC.

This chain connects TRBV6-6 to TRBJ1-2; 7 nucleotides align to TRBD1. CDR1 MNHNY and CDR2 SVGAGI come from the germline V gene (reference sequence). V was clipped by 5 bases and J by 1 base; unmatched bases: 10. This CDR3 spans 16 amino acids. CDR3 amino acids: CASSASGTDHNYGYTF. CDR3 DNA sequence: TGTGCCAGCAGTGCTTCCGGGACAGATCATAACTATGGCTACACCTTC.

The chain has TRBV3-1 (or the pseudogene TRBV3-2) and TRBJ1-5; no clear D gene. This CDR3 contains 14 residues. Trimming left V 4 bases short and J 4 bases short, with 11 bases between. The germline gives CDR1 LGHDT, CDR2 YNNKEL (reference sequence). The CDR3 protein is CASSRTRSNQPQHF. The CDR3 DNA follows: TGTGCCAGCAGCCGCACGAGAAGTAATCAGCCCCAGCATTTT.

CDR3 in DNA: TGTGCCAGTAGTCTGGGGATTCGACAGGGTGGGGATGGAGCGCCCCAGCATTTT. Translation: CASSLGIRQGGDGAPQHF. V is TRBV19 and J is TRBJ1-5, with 7 bases that match TRBD1. This CDR3 spans 18 amino acids. Germline assignment: CDR1 LNHDA and CDR2 SQIVND (reference sequence). The junction had 22 bases not matched to a gene; V was cut back by 5 bases and J by 9 bases. Together with reference TRBV19 and TRBJ1-5, the CDR3 gives the full variable domain: DGGITQSPKYLFRKEGQNVTLSCEQNLNHDAMYWYRQDPGQGLRLIYYSQIVNDFQKGDIAEGYSVSREKKESFPLTVTSAQKNPTAFYLCASSLGIRQGGDGAPQHFGDGTRLSIL.

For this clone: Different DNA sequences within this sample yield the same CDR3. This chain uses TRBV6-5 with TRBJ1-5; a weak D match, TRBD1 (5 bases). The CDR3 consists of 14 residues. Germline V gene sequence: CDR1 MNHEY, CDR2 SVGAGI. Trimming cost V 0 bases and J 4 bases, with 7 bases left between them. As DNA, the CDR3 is TGTGCCAGCAGTTACTCCGACAGAAATCAGCCCCAGCATTTT. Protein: CASSYSDRNQPQHF.

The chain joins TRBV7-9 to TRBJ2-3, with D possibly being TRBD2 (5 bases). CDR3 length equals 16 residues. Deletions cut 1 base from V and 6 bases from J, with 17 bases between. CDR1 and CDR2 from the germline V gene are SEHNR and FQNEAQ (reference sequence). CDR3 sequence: CASSLDRLASLDTQYF. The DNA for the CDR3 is TGTGCCAGCAGCTTAGATCGGCTAGCTTCCCTGGATACGCAGTATTTT.

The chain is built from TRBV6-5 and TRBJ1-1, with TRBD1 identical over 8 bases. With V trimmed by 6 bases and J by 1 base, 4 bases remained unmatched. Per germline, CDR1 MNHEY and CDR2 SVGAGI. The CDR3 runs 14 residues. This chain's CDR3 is CASRRTGRNTEAFF. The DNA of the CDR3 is TGTGCCAGCAGGCGGACAGGGAGGAACACTGAAGCTTTCTTT.

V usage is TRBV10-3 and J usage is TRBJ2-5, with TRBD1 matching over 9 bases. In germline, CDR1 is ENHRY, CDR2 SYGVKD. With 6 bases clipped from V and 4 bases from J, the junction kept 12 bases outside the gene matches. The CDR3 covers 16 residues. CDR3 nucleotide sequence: TGTGCCATCAGCCCCAGGGGACAGGGAAACGGAGAGACCCAGTACTTC. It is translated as CAISPRGQGNGETQYF.

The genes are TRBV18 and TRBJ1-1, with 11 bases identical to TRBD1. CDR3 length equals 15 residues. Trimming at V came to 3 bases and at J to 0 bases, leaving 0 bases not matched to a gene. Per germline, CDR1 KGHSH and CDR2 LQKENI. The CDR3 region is CASSPGQGVNTEAFF. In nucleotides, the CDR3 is TGTGCCAGCTCACCGGGACAGGGGGTGAACACTGAAGCTTTCTTT.

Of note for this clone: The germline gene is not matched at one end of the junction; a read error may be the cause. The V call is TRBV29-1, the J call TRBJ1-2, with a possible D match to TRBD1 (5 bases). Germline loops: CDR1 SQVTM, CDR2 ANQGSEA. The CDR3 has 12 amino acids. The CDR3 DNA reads TGTAGCGTTGTGGGGGGTGGTTATGGCTACACCTTC. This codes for CSVVGGGYGYTF.

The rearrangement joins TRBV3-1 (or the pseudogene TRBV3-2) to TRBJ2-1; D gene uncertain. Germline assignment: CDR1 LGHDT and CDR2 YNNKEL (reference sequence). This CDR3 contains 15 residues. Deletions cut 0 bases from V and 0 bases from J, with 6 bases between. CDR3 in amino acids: CASSQDASSYNEQFF. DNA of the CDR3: TGTGCCAGCAGCCAAGACGCTAGCTCCTACAATGAGCAGTTCTTC.

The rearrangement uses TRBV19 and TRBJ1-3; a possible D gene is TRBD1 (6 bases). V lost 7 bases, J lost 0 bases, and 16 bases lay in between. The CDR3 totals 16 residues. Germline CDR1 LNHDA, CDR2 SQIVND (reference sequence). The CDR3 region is CASKDSALFSGNTIYF. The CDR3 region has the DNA TGTGCCAGTAAGGACAGCGCCCTTTTCTCTGGAAACACCATATATTTT.

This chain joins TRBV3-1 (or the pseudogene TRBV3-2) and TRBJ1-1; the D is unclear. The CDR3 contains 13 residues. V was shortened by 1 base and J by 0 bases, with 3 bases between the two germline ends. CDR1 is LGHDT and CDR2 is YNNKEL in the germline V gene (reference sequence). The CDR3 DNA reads TGTGCCAGCAGCCAAGGCGTGAACACTGAAGCTTTCTTT. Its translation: CASSQGVNTEAFF.

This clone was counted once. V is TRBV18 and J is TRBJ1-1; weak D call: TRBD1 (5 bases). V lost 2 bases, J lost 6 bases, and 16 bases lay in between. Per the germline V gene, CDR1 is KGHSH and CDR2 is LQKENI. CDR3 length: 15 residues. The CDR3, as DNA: TGTGCCAGCTCACCAAGCCCGGGGGAGGCCTCTGAAGCTTTCTTT. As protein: CASSPSPGEASEAFF.

CDR3: CASSLSLAGAPEAEQYF. The CDR3, as DNA: TGTGCCAGCAGCTTATCACTAGCGGGAGCCCCCGAGGCCGAGCAGTACTTC. This sequence joins TRBV11-2 and TRBJ2-7; 11 bases agree with TRBD2. The CDR3 runs to 17 residues. Germline trimming cut 2 bases from V and 6 bases from J; bases unmatched to any gene: 12. Per germline, CDR1 SGHAT and CDR2 FQNNGV.

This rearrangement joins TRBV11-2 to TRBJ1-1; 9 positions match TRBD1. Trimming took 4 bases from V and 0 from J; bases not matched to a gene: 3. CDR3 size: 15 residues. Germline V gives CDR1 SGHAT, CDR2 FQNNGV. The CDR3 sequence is CASSSRTGVNTEAFF. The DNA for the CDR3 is TGTGCCAGCAGCTCGAGGACAGGGGTGAACACTGAAGCTTTCTTT. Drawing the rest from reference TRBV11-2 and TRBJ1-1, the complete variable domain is EAGVAQSPRYKIIEKRQSVAFWCNPISGHATLYWYQQILGQGPKLLIQFQNNGVVDDSQLPKDRFSAERLKGVDSTLKIQPAKLEDSAVYLCASSSRTGVNTEAFFGQGTRLTVV.

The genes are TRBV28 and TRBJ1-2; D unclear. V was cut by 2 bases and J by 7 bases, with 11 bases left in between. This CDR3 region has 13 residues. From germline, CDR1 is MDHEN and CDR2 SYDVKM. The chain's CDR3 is CASSLRLPLGYTF. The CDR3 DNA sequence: TGTGCCAGCAGTTTACGTCTCCCCCTTGGCTACACCTTC.

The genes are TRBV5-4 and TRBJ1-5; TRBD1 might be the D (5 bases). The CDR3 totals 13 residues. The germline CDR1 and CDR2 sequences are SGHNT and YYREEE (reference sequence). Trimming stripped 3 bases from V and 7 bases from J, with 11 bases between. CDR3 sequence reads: CASSWGGEQPQHF. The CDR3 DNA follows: TGTGCCAGCAGCTGGGGGGGGGAGCAGCCCCAGCATTTT.

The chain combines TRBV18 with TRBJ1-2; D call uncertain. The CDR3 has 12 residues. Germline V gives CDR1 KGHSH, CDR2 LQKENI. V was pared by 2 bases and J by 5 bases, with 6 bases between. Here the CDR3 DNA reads TGTGCCAGCTCACCAGATGAGTATGGCTACACCTTC. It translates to CASSPDEYGYTF.

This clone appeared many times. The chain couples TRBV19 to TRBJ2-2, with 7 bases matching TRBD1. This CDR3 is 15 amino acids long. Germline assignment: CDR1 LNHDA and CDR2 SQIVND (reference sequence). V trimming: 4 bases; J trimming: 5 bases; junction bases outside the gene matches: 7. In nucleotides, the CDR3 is TGTGCCAGTAGTACTAGCCAGACAGGGACCGGGGAGCTGTTTTTT. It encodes CASSTSQTGTGELFF.

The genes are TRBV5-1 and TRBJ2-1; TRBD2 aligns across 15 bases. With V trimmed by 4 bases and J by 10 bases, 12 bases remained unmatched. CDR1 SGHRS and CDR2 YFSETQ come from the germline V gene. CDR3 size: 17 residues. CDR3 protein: CASSPIPGLAGGAEQFF. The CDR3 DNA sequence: TGCGCCAGCAGCCCAATCCCGGGACTAGCGGGAGGAGCGGAGCAGTTCTTC.

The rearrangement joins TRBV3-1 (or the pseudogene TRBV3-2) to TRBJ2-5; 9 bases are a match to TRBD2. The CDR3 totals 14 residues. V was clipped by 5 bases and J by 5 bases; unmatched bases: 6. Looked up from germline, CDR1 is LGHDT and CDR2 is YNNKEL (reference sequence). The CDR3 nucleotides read TGTGCCAGCAGCTTTAGCGGGAGTGGGGAGACCCAGTACTTC. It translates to CASSFSGSGETQYF.

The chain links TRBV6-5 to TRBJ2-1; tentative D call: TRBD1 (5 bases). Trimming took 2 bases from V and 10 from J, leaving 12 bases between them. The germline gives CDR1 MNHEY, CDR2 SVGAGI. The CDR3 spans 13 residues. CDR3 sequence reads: CASSYGQGGEQFF. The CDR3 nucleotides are TGTGCCAGCAGTTACGGGCAGGGTGGCGAGCAGTTCTTC.

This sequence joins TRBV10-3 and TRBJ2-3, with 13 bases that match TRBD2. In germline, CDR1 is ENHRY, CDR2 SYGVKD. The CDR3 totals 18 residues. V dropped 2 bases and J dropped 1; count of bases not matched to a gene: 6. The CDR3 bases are TGTGCCATCAGTGAGACTAGCGGGAGGGTCCGGGGCACAGATACGCAGTATTTT. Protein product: CAISETSGRVRGTDTQYF.

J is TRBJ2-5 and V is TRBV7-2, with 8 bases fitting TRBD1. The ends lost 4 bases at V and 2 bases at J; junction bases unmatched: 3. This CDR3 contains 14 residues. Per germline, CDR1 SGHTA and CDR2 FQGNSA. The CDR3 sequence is CASSYQGAQETQYF. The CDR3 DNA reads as TGTGCCAGCAGCTATCAGGGGGCGCAAGAGACCCAGTACTTC.

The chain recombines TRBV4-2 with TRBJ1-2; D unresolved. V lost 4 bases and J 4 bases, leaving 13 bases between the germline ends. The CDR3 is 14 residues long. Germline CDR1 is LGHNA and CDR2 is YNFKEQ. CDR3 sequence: CASSPLDDTYGYTF. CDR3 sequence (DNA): TGTGCCAGCAGCCCCCTGGATGACACCTATGGCTACACCTTC.